This TCR beta chain was documented in a study of blood T cell repertoires in COVID-19. The method was immunoSEQ multiplex PCR; TCRdb's version includes in-frame clones alone and lacks a portion of them. This repertoire shows some 220,000 clones, around 81% found once; its top ten account for approximately 6.6%. This clone has only a few counts. With 1 base clipped from V and 5 bases from J, the junction kept 21 bases outside the gene matches. In germline, CDR1 is SQVTM, CDR2 ANQGSEA. The CDR3 sequence is 21 residues long. This clonotype originated in a woman in her 70s with acute or convalescent COVID-19. Specimen: peripheral blood. The chain employs TRBV29-1 and TRBJ2-5, with 14 bases matching TRBD2. The CDR3 here is CSVEGYIRTSGGPTSPETQYF. In DNA form, the CDR3 reads TGCAGCGTTGAAGGGTACATTCGGACTAGCGGGGGGCCAACATCCCCGGAGACCCAGTACTTC.